One and the same sample provided the 5 T cell receptor beta chains below, sequenced in a study of radiotherapy plus CTLA-4 blockade in lung cancer. Some clones are missing from TCRdb's copy, which holds only in-frame ones; the method was immunoSEQ multiplex PCR. The top ten clones hold approximately 5.2% of a sample with 120,000 or so clones, about 83% of them seen once. The specimen was peripheral blood, collected from a patient treated with radiotherapy plus ipilimumab. The receptors originated from a human donor with non-small cell lung cancer who had a partial response to radiotherapy plus ipilimumab.

The V gene is TRBV4-3, the J gene TRBJ2-3, with 8 bases that match TRBD2. Trimming cost V 0 bases and J 0 bases; bases outside gene matches: 2. The CDR3 totals 16 residues. Germline V CDR1 and CDR2: LGHNA, YSLEER. The CDR3 sequence is CASSQELAVSTDTQYF. CDR3 nucleotides: TGCGCCAGCAGCCAAGAACTAGCGGTTAGCACAGATACGCAGTATTTT.

This clone was detected once. V is TRBV28 and J is TRBJ2-1, with 7 bases aligning to TRBD1. This CDR3 has 14 residues. The J segment lost 7 bases and the V segment lost 1 base, leaving 4 bases of the junction unmatched. Per the germline V gene, CDR1 is MDHEN and CDR2 is SYDVKM. The CDR3 here is CASSLSGGGNEQFF. DNA for the CDR3: TGTGCCAGCAGTTTATCAGGGGGTGGGAATGAGCAGTTCTTC.

This chain links TRBV30 with TRBJ1-4, with a tentative D call TRBD1 (5 bases). This CDR3 contains 16 residues. The germline V and J ends were trimmed by 2 bases and 0 bases, with 13 bases remaining between them. Germline-derived CDR1 and CDR2 are GTSNPN and SVGIG (reference sequence). This CDR3 reads CAWSPGLTTTNEKLFF. The CDR3, as DNA: TGTGCCTGGAGTCCGGGACTTACCACAACTAATGAAAAACTGTTTTTT.

This clone was seen only a few times. The chain links TRBV10-2 to TRBJ1-3; D is possibly TRBD1 (5 bases). Trimming stripped 5 bases from V and 0 bases from J, with 8 bases between. In germline, CDR1 is WSHSY, CDR2 SAAADI. The CDR3 has 14 amino acids. This CDR3 reads CASSMGGSGNTIYF. The CDR3 coding sequence is TGCGCCAGCAGTATGGGGGGCTCTGGAAACACCATATATTTT.

In this sample, this clone turned up a few times. The gene calls are TRBV6-6 and TRBJ1-5; D possibly corresponds to TRBD1 (5 bases). The V gene's germline CDR1 is MNHNY and CDR2 SVGAGI (reference sequence). The length of the CDR3 is 14 residues. V lost 6 bases and J lost 6, with 15 bases in between. The CDR3 region is CASSLRQIGQPQHF. The CDR3 DNA reads as TGTGCCAGCAGCTTAAGACAGATTGGTCAGCCCCAGCATTTT.